In its sample, the clone carrying this T cell receptor beta chain was seen once. The assay was immunoSEQ multiplex PCR, and TCRdb's table has in-frame clones only and misses some. Here the sample spans 250,000 to 350,000 clones, 86% being singletons. The source of the sample is a study of cytomegalovirus exposure and HLA in healthy donors. Study information: Per a later analysis, the 666 first-cohort and fewer than 150 validation repertoires shared one platform.

CDR3 length equals 13 residues. Germline CDR1 reads SGHTA; CDR2 reads FQGNSA. V lost 2 bases to trimming and J lost 4 bases, with 5 bases between them. The chain is built from TRBV7-2 and TRBJ2-2, with D unclear. Sequencing was done on a sample of PBMCs. This TCR derives from a woman between 18 and 29 years old in good health and CMV-seronegative. Written as DNA, the CDR3 is TGTGCCAGCAGCTTATATAGCACCGGGGAGCTGTTTTTT. Protein product: CASSLYSTGELFF.